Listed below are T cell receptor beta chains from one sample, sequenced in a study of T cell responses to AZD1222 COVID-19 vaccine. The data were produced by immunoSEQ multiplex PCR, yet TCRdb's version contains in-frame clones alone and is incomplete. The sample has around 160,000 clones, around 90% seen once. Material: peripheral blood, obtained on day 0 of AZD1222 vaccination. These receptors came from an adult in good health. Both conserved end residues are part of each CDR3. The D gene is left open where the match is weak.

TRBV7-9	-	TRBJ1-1	TGTGCCAGCAGCTTAGGACAAGGGTGGGACACTGAAGCTTTCTTT	CASSLGQGWDTEAFF
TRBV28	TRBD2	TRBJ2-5	TGTGCCAGCAGCTCCCGACTAGCGGGAGTAATAGAGACCCAGTACTTC	CASSSRLAGVIETQYF
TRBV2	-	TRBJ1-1	TGTGCCAGCAACGAGGACAGACGGGGTTGGGCTTTCTTT	CASNEDRRGWAFF
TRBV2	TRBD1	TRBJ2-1	TGTGCCAGCAGTGGAGTACTCCAGGGGGCAGGGGAGCAGTTCTTC	CASSGVLQGAGEQFF
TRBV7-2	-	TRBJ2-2	TGTGCCAGCAGCTTAAATCGACTGAAAACTAACACCGGGGAGCTGTTTTTT	CASSLNRLKTNTGELFF
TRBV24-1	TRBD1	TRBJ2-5	TGTGCCACCAGTGACCCCTCAGACAGGGCAAATGGGGAGACCCAGTACTTC	CATSDPSDRANGETQYF
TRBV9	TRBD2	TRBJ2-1	TGTGCCAGCAGCGAAGCGGGAGGGCCCCATAATGAGCAGTTCTTC	CASSEAGGPHNEQFF
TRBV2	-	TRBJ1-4	TGTGCCAGCAGTGAATCGGGCGGAAAACTGTTTTTT	CASSESGGKLFF
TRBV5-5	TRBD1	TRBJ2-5	TGTGCCAGCAGCGGGGCGGGACAGGGGAAAAAGACCCAGTACTTC	CASSGAGQGKKTQYF
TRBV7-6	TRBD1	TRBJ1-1	TGTGCCAGCAGCTCCCTAGGCGGTGGGACAGTGAACACTGAAGCTTTCTTT	CASSSLGGGTVNTEAFF
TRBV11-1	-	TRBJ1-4	TGTGCCAGCAGCCCTCGACTAGGTGGTAATGAAAAACTGTTTTTT	CASSPRLGGNEKLFF
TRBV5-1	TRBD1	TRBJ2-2	TGCGCCAGCAGCCTGGACAGGGTCAACACCGGGGAGCTGTTTTTT	CASSLDRVNTGELFF
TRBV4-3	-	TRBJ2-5	TGCGCCAGCAGCCCTAGCGTGGGCCAAGAGACCCAGTACTTC	CASSPSVGQETQYF
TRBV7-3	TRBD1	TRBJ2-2	TGTGCCAGCAGCGACAGGGTGACCGGGGAGCTGTTTTTT	CASSDRVTGELFF
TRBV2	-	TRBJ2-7	TGTGCCAGCAGGCAGGACGGGACCTACGAGCAGTACTTC	CASRQDGTYEQYF
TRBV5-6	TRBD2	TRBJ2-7	TGTGCCAGCAGCTTGTCCTGGGGCGGGAGGGCCTACGAGCAGTACTTC	CASSLSWGGRAYEQYF
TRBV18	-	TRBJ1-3	TGTGCCAGCTCCGCCCCCTCTGGAAACACCATATATTTT	CASSAPSGNTIYF
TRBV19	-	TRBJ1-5	TGTGCCAGTAGTATCACAGTCGGCAATCAGCCCCAGCATTTT	CASSITVGNQPQHF
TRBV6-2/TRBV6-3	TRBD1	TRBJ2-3	TGTGCCAGCAGTTACTTTGGGACAGGGATGACAGATACGCAGTATTTT	CASSYFGTGMTDTQYF
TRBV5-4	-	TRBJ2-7	TGTGCCAGCAGCTTGACGCCTCCCTACGAGCAGTACTTC	CASSLTPPYEQYF
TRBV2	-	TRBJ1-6	TGTGCCAGCAGTGAGGAGTTTTCAGATAATTCACCCCTCCACTTT	CASSEEFSDNSPLHF
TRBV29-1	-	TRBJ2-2	TGCAGCGCTAGCTCAGGTGGAACAGCGAACACCGGGGAGCTGTTTTTT	CSASSGGTANTGELFF
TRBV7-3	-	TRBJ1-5	TGTGCCAGCAGCTTAGCCCCAAATCAGCCCCAGCATTTT	CASSLAPNQPQHF
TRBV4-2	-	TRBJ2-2	TGTGCCAGCAGCCAAGCCGTAGAAGGCTACACCGGGGAGCTGTTTTTT	CASSQAVEGYTGELFF
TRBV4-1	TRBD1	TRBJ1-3	TGCGCCAGCAGCCTAAGACCAGGGGGCGATTCAGGAAACACCATATATTTT	CASSLRPGGDSGNTIYF
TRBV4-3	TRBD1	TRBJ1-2	TGCGCCAGCAGCCAAGAAGGGACAGGGACCTATGGCTACACCTTC	CASSQEGTGTYGYTF
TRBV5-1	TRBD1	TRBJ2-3	TGCGCCAGCAGCCCCGACAGGGGGCTAGAGTATTTT	CASSPDRGLEYF
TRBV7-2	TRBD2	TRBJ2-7	TGTGCCAGCAGCCCGGGACTAGCGGGGGGTAACGAGCAGTACTTC	CASSPGLAGGNEQYF